This T cell receptor (beta chain) was observed in a study of T cell clonality in common variable immunodeficiency. This clone was recorded at least ten times. Its cognate antigen is unknown. Read sequence stops 3 residues before the CDR3 end, and the germline J gene provides the missing end. Equal genomic DNA amounts from CVID and control samples were sequenced. TCRdb's copy holds only in-frame clones and misses some; the assay was immunoSEQ multiplex PCR. The profile covers over 40,000 clones, none occurring a single time. Trimming cost V 2 bases and J 6 bases, with 11 bases left between them. The germline gives CDR1 DFQATT, CDR2 SNEGSKA (reference sequence). The CDR3 length is 13 residues. Study-level results: Common variable immunodeficiency TCR beta sequences reportedly had fewer deletions and N-nucleotide insertions. The cause of increased CVID clonality remains unclear without subpopulation sequencing.

The V call is TRBV20-1, the J call TRBJ1-3; tentatively, D is TRBD1 (5 bases). Input material: peripheral blood mononuclear cells. The receptor was isolated from a person aged 18 to 69 in good health. The CDR3 region is CSARPDSPNTIYF. Partial CDR3 DNA: TGCAGTGCTAGACCCGACAGCCCAAACACC.